This T cell receptor (beta chain) was captured by sequencing in a study of Ad26.COV2.S vaccination and SARS-CoV-2 variants. Study-level background: Intramuscularly, Ad26.COV2.S was given either once or twice, 56 days apart. Overall study findings and caveats: Vaccinated individuals (as opposed to placebo recipients) had higher spike-specific TCR breadth.

Generated by immunoSEQ multiplex PCR, the TCRdb table keeps only in-frame clones and is missing some. Among about 400,000 clones listed, roughly 90% were seen once. As to treatment: over 15 received Ad26.COV2.S at low or high dose, single or two shots; roughly five received placebo; per-sample allocation not given. The samples date from day 63 after the first vaccine or placebo injection. Vaccination used an Ad26 vector expressing Wuhan-strain SARS-CoV-2 spike. Germline values: CDR1 SNHLY, CDR2 FYNNEI. The CDR3 has 15 residues. V was shortened by 4 bases and J by 1 base, with 12 bases between the two germline ends. As for this clone: Antigen: not known.

Sequenced material: peripheral blood, taken in a trial of Ad26.COV2.S vaccine versus placebo. The sequence derives from a person between 18 and 59 years old who received the Ad26.COV2.S COVID-19 vaccine or a placebo. This chain connects TRBV2 to TRBJ2-3, with D possibly being TRBD1 or TRBD2 (6 bases each). The CDR3 sequence: CASSGGAGGTDTQYF. CDR3 coding DNA: TGTGCCAGCAGTGGGGGGGCTGGCGGCACAGATACGCAGTATTTT. Filled out from reference TRBV2 and TRBJ2-3, the complete variable domain reads EPEVTQTPSHQVTQMGQEVILRCVPISNHLYFYWYRQILGQKVEFLVSFYNNEISEKSEIFDDQFSVERPDGSNFTLKIRSTKLEDSAMYFCASSGGAGGTDTQYFGPGTRLTVL.